The 29 T cell receptor beta chains below were found in one sample sequenced in a study of blood T cell repertoires in COVID-19. Clones were read by immunoSEQ multiplex PCR, and TCRdb kept only the in-frame ones, dropping some. The profile covers 90,000 to 95,000 clones, with more than 75% appearing a single time and 4.8% taken by the ten largest. Sequencing used peripheral blood. The receptors come from a woman of 80 years or more with active COVID-19.

The CDR3 nucleotides read TGTGCCAGTAGTATAGACCCGGGGGATGAGCAGTTCTTC. It specifies CASSIDPGDEQFF. The chain uses TRBV19 and TRBJ2-1; tentatively, D is TRBD2 (6 bases). This CDR3 comprises 13 residues. The ends were cut back, 0 bases at V and 8 bases at J, with 8 bases in the middle. In germline, CDR1 is LNHDA, CDR2 SQIVND (reference sequence).

V and J are TRBV6-6 and TRBJ2-1; 9 bases align to TRBD1. Germline V gene lookup returns CDR1 MNHNY and CDR2 SVGAGI (reference sequence). V lost 6 bases, J lost 7 bases, and 10 bases stayed unmatched. The CDR3 extends over 15 amino acids. CDR3 coding DNA: TGTGCCAGCAGGGCGACCGGGACAGGGTTGAATGAGCAGTTCTTC. Protein product: CASRATGTGLNEQFF.

The chain recombines TRBV11-2 with TRBJ2-3; D gene ambiguous. This CDR3 contains 13 residues. Germline V gene sequence: CDR1 SGHAT, CDR2 FQNNGV. V was trimmed by 5 bases and J by 5 bases, leaving 11 bases between them. The CDR3 sequence: CASSDLWKDTQYF. The DNA for the CDR3 is TGTGCCAGCAGCGACTTGTGGAAAGATACGCAGTATTTT.

The DNA of the CDR3 is TGTGCCAGCAGTTGGGCTCAGCCGGGACTAGCAACAGATACGCAGTATTTT. This codes for CASSWAQPGLATDTQYF. V is TRBV6-2 or TRBV6-3 and J is TRBJ2-3, with TRBD2 matching 9 bases. The CDR3 spans 17 residues. The germline CDR1 and CDR2 sequences are MNHEY and SVGEGT. V shed 4 bases and J 3 bases; nucleotides not matched to a gene: 11.

This chain uses TRBV5-4 with TRBJ2-3, with 7 bases matching TRBD1. CDR1 SGHNT and CDR2 YYREEE come from the germline V gene (reference sequence). J gave up 2 bases and V 4 bases, and 10 bases lay outside the gene matches. This CDR3 is 16 amino acids long. Here the CDR3 reads CASSTAGGRLTDTQYF. The CDR3 DNA sequence: TGTGCCAGCAGCACCGCAGGGGGTCGTCTCACAGATACGCAGTATTTT.

V is TRBV4-2 and J is TRBJ1-1; no reliable D call. V was clipped by 0 bases and J by 10 bases, with 15 bases between them. The germline CDR1 and CDR2 sequences are LGHNA and YNFKEQ. CDR3 length: 14 residues. CDR3 sequence reads: CASSQDFLGSVAFF. The CDR3 bases are TGTGCCAGCAGCCAAGATTTCCTAGGCAGTGTAGCTTTCTTT.

The chain has TRBV2 and TRBJ2-5; 7 nucleotides align to TRBD1. Germline-derived CDR1 and CDR2 are SNHLY and FYNNEI. This CDR3 spans 14 amino acids. Losses at the gene ends were 6 bases for V and 5 bases for J; bases not matched to a gene: 9. For the CDR3, the DNA is TGTGCCAGCAGCGTGGACAGGCAGAGGGAGACCCAGTACTTC. Residues: CASSVDRQRETQYF.

This chain links TRBV19 with TRBJ1-5, with D possibly matching TRBD1 (5 bases). The ends were cut back, 2 bases at V and 6 bases at J, with 14 bases in the middle. The CDR3 extends over 15 amino acids. Looked up from germline, CDR1 is LNHDA and CDR2 is SQIVND (reference sequence). The CDR3 sequence is CASSILGVSVQPQHF. Here the CDR3 DNA reads TGTGCCAGTAGTATACTAGGGGTTTCGGTTCAGCCCCAGCATTTT.

The V and J genes are TRBV5-6 and TRBJ2-3, with a tentative D call TRBD2 (7 bases). Trimming removed 6 bases from V and 1 base from J, with 18 bases in between. This CDR3 region has 16 residues. Germline lookup yields CDR1 SGHDT and CDR2 YYEEEE. The DNA of the CDR3 is TGTGCCAGCACCTCGAGGGGGGGCTTCGGCACAGATACGCAGTATTTT. Encoded protein: CASTSRGGFGTDTQYF.

The chain has TRBV9 and TRBJ1-4; 9 bases are a match to TRBD1. CDR1 is SGDLS, CDR2 YYNGEE, per germline. With 1 base clipped from V and 8 bases from J, the junction kept 12 bases outside the gene matches. The CDR3 sequence is 17 residues long. CDR3 residues: CASSVPAPGQGGEKLFF. CDR3 bases: TGTGCCAGCAGCGTACCGGCCCCGGGACAGGGCGGCGAAAAACTGTTTTTT.

The chain uses TRBV9 and TRBJ2-7, with 10 nucleotides matching TRBD1. Germline V gene lookup returns CDR1 SGDLS and CDR2 YYNGEE. The V and J ends lost 4 bases and 4 bases, in that order; junction bases with no gene match: 11. This CDR3 spans 16 amino acids. CDR3 nucleotides: TGTGCCAGCAGCCCCCAGAATCCGGGACAGGGGTACGAGCAGTACTTC. It codes for CASSPQNPGQGYEQYF.

The CDR3 bases are TGTGCCAGCCTTAAGACAGGATTGCCCTACGAGCAGTACTTC. It encodes CASLKTGLPYEQYF. This chain uses TRBV2 with TRBJ2-7, with a possible D match to TRBD1 (6 bases). CDR1 is SNHLY and CDR2 is FYNNEI in the germline V gene. V shed 8 bases and J shed 2 bases, with 16 bases lying between them. The CDR3 totals 14 residues.

V usage is TRBV30 and J usage is TRBJ2-2, with 8 positions matching TRBD2. V dropped 1 base and J dropped 0; count of bases not matched to a gene: 4. Germline values: CDR1 GTSNPN, CDR2 SVGIG (reference sequence). The CDR3 totals 16 residues. The DNA of the CDR3 is TGTGCCTGGAGTGCGGGACTAGTCACGAACACCGGGGAGCTGTTTTTT. Its translation: CAWSAGLVTNTGELFF. The whole variable domain, filled in from reference TRBV30 and TRBJ2-2, reads SQTIHQWPATLVQPVGSPLSLECTVEGTSNPNLYWYRQAAGRGLQLLFYSVGIGQISSEVPQNLSASRPQDRQFILSSKKLLLSDSGFYLCAWSAGLVTNTGELFFGEGSRLTVL.

V gene TRBV3-1 (or the pseudogene TRBV3-2) combines with J gene TRBJ2-2; TRBD2 aligns across 8 bases. In germline, CDR1 is LGHDT, CDR2 YNNKEL (reference sequence). The CDR3 is made up of 23 amino acids. Germline trimming cut 1 base from V and 3 bases from J; bases unmatched to any gene: 25. DNA for the CDR3: TGTGCCAGCAGCCAAGGTCCCTATCCGTATGCGGGAGGCCGGGAGGTACACACCGGGGAGCTGTTTTTT. This gives the protein CASSQGPYPYAGGREVHTGELFF.

V gene TRBV6-6 combines with J gene TRBJ1-2; a weak D match, TRBD1 (5 bases). Per germline, CDR1 MNHNY and CDR2 SVGAGI (reference sequence). V lost 2 bases and J 8 bases, leaving 12 bases between the germline ends. The CDR3 is 13 amino acids. DNA for the CDR3: TGTGCCAGCAGTTACGGGCAGGGTGGCGGCTACACCTTC. This encodes CASSYGQGGGYTF.

The sample holds a few counts of this clone. V usage is TRBV24-1 and J usage is TRBJ2-1, with a possible D match to TRBD2 (6 bases). Germline V lookup: CDR1 KGHDR, CDR2 SFDVKD. Trimming stripped 3 bases from V and 7 bases from J, with 15 bases between. The CDR3 has 15 residues. The CDR3 nucleotides are TGTGCCACCAGTGATAGGGGACTCCCTCGTAATGAGCAGTTCTTC. Amino acids: CATSDRGLPRNEQFF.

The V gene is TRBV3-1 (or the pseudogene TRBV3-2), the J gene TRBJ2-5, with 9 bases fitting TRBD2. The length of the CDR3 is 15 residues. The germline V gene has CDR1 LGHDT and CDR2 YNNKEL (reference sequence). Unmatched junction bases numbered 13, after V lost 10 bases and J lost 4 bases. CDR3 protein: CATDGRREGRETQYF. CDR3 DNA: TGTGCCACTGATGGTAGGCGGGAGGGCCGAGAGACCCAGTACTTC.

This sequence joins TRBV7-2 and TRBJ2-1; D perhaps matches TRBD1 (6 bases). The V and J ends lost 2 bases and 4 bases respectively, with 12 bases between them. Germline V lookup: CDR1 SGHTA, CDR2 FQGNSA. This CDR3 contains 15 residues. CDR3 amino acids: CASSLLTGPYNEQFF. CDR3 in DNA: TGTGCCAGCAGCTTACTAACAGGGCCGTACAATGAGCAGTTCTTC.

This clone appeared a few times. This rearrangement joins TRBV9 to TRBJ1-2; D might be TRBD1 (5 bases). Trimming cost V 0 bases and J 5 bases, with 11 bases left between them. The CDR3 extends over 14 amino acids. From germline, CDR1 is SGDLS and CDR2 YYNGEE. CDR3 in amino acids: CASSVGGTEYGYTF. In DNA form, the CDR3 reads TGTGCCAGCAGCGTAGGCGGGACGGAATATGGCTACACCTTC.

This CDR3 is CASSLTLYRGGTEAFF. CDR3 nucleotides: TGCGCCAGCAGCTTGACCCTATACAGGGGGGGCACTGAAGCTTTCTTT. The chain links TRBV5-1 to TRBJ1-1; 8 nucleotides align to TRBD1. This CDR3 is built from 16 residues. The germline gives CDR1 SGHRS, CDR2 YFSETQ. Losses at the gene ends were 1 base for V and 4 bases for J; bases not matched to a gene: 9.

This chain connects TRBV18 to TRBJ1-2, with D unclear. The V gene lost 1 base and the J gene lost 8 bases, with 11 bases spanning the gap. CDR3 size: 13 residues. Per germline, CDR1 KGHSH and CDR2 LQKENI. The CDR3 reads CASSPQRRVGYTF. The CDR3 DNA is TGTGCCAGCTCACCACAGCGGAGAGTAGGCTACACCTTC. Looking up the rest from reference TRBV18 and TRBJ1-2 gives the full variable domain: NAGVMQNPRHLVRRRGQEARLRCSPMKGHSHVYWYRQLPEEGLKFMVYLQKENIIDESGMPKERFSAEFPKEGPSILRIQQVVRGDSAAYFCASSPQRRVGYTFGSGTRLTVV.

This sequence joins TRBV27 and TRBJ1-2, with TRBD1 as a possible D gene (5 bases). Between the trimmed V and J ends, which lost 2 bases and 8 bases, there was a span of 15 bases. Germline V gives CDR1 MNHEY, CDR2 SMNVEV (reference sequence). This CDR3 contains 14 residues. Written as DNA, the CDR3 is TGTGCCAGCAGTTTAGTGGAGGGAAGGGGAGGCTACACCTTC. Amino acid sequence: CASSLVEGRGGYTF.

The chain links TRBV6-5 to TRBJ2-3, with 9 positions matching TRBD2. CDR3 length equals 14 residues. Germline V gene data show CDR1 as MNHEY and CDR2 as SVGAGI. The ends lost 7 bases at V and 0 bases at J; junction bases unmatched: 2. The CDR3 sequence: CASKGLASTDTQYF. CDR3 bases: TGTGCCAGCAAGGGACTAGCTAGCACAGATACGCAGTATTTT.

The J gene is TRBJ2-7, the V gene TRBV14, with TRBD2 matching over 9 bases. This CDR3 comprises 15 residues. Trimming cost V 3 bases and J 2 bases; bases outside gene matches: 5. Germline V gene lookup returns CDR1 SGHDN and CDR2 FVKESK. Written as DNA, the CDR3 is TGTGCCAGCAGCCAGGTGACTAGCGGCACCTACGAGCAGTACTTC. As protein: CASSQVTSGTYEQYF. Combining the CDR3 with reference TRBV14 and TRBJ2-7 gives the whole variable domain EAGVTQFPSHSVIEKGQTVTLRCDPISGHDNLYWYRRVMGKEIKFLLHFVKESKQDESGMPNNRFLAERTGGTYSTLKVQPAELEDSGVYFCASSQVTSGTYEQYFGPGTRLTVT.

The rearrangement joins TRBV7-9 to TRBJ1-4; the match to TRBD1 covers 7 bases. Losses at the gene ends were 5 bases for V and 8 bases for J; bases not matched to a gene: 5. The length of the CDR3 is 13 residues. Germline CDR1 and CDR2: SEHNR and FQNEAQ (reference sequence). CDR3: CASSLWDSEKLFF. For the CDR3, the DNA is TGTGCCAGCAGCCTTTGGGACAGCGAAAAACTGTTTTTT.

This clone was detected once. The rearrangement uses TRBV4-1 and TRBJ2-5, with D perhaps matching TRBD2 (5 bases). The CDR3 consists of 16 residues. V lost 6 bases, J lost 1 base, and 18 bases lay in between. Per germline, CDR1 MGHRA and CDR2 YSYEKL. This chain's CDR3 is CASRHAGRRSQETQYF. Here the CDR3 DNA reads TGCGCCAGCAGACACGCGGGCCGCAGATCCCAAGAGACCCAGTACTTC.

For the CDR3, the DNA is TGCGCCAGCAGTGTAGTGTTCCACGAGCAGTACTTC. This gives the protein CASSVVFHEQYF. V is TRBV10-1 and J is TRBJ2-7; D remains unclear. CDR1 and CDR2 from the germline V gene are WNHNN and SYGVQD (reference sequence). This CDR3 comprises 12 residues. V shed 4 bases and J shed 5 bases, with 9 bases lying between them.

This chain joins TRBV5-1 and TRBJ2-3; a weak D match, TRBD2 (7 bases). Trimming cost V 5 bases and J 4 bases, with 20 bases left between them. Germline V lookup: CDR1 SGHRS, CDR2 YFSETQ. This CDR3 spans 16 amino acids. CDR3 nucleotides: TGCGCCAGCAGTATTTTAGCGGGCTCAGGGGCAGATACGCAGTATTTT. Translation: CASSILAGSGADTQYF.

J is TRBJ2-7 and V is TRBV5-4, with 8 bases matching TRBD1. V lost 2 bases, J lost 1 base, and 5 bases stayed unmatched. Germline V lookup: CDR1 SGHNT, CDR2 YYREEE (reference sequence). The CDR3 loop spans 15 amino acids. The CDR3 coding sequence is TGTGCCAGCAGCTTTTGGACAGGGAAATCCTACGAGCAGTACTTC. Translating it yields CASSFWTGKSYEQYF.